One sample yielded the 11 T cell receptor beta chains listed below, sequenced in a study of spatial heterogeneity in lung cancer. MiXCR, run by TCRdb on the 5' RACE reads, gives a single entry per CDR3 protein. Here the sample spans under 11,000 distinct CDR3 sequences, roughly 3.6% being singletons. Time point described: sample taken at primary tumor resection. Unsorted samples of tumor, nontumor lung or frozen PBMC had their whole RNA sequenced. Sequenced here: PBMCs, sampled at surgery. All receptors derive from a female donor with early-stage non-small cell lung cancer.

This clonotype was counted at least ten times. This beta chain is an unintended read in a library built for alpha chains; its size means little. The chain uses TRBV12-3 or TRBV12-4 and TRBJ1-2, with TRBD1 matching over 10 bases. Trimming cost V 7 bases and J 0 bases; bases outside gene matches: 11. CDR3 length: 17 amino acids. The CDR3 sequence is CASTVLGTGVPNYGYTF. CDR3 nucleotide sequence: TGTGCCAGCACCGTACTAGGGACAGGGGTTCCTAACTATGGCTACACCTTC.

This clonotype counts as medium-sized. This beta chain represents an off-target read in a library built for alpha chains; its size is of limited meaning. The chain is built from TRBV3-1 and TRBJ2-1; 14 bases align to TRBD2. CDR3 length: 17 amino acids. Germline CDR1 reads LGHDT; CDR2 reads YNNKEL (reference sequence). The ends lost 4 bases at V and 7 bases at J; junction bases unmatched: 9. The chain's CDR3 is CASSPQGTSGSGNEQFF. The CDR3, as DNA: TGTGCCAGCAGCCCACAAGGGACTAGCGGGAGCGGGAATGAGCAGTTCTTC.

At least ten counts were recorded for this clonotype. Little can be read into the size of this beta chain, an off-target read in a library designed for alpha chains. The rearrangement uses TRBV6-5 and TRBJ2-2, with 7 bases identical to TRBD2. The ends lost 0 bases at V and 4 bases at J; junction bases unmatched: 5. There are 16 residues in the CDR3. Germline V CDR1 and CDR2: MNHEY, SVGAGI. In nucleotides, the CDR3 is TGTGCCAGCAGTTACTCGAGCGGGGCGGGCACCGGGGAGCTGTTTTTT. Its translation is CASSYSSGAGTGELFF.

This clonotype was recorded many times. This beta chain lies outside the target of a library built for alpha chains; its clone size means little. The J gene is TRBJ2-3, the V gene TRBV9; no clear D gene. This CDR3 has 16 residues. Germline V CDR1 and CDR2: SGDLS, YYNGEE. Trimming left V 4 bases short and J 0 bases short, with 15 bases between. CDR3 sequence (DNA): TGTGCCAGCAGCCCTTCGAGATCTACTAGCACAGATACGCAGTATTTT. Translating it yields CASSPSRSTSTDTQYF.

The table lists this clonotype with many counts. This beta chain slipped into a library made for alpha chains as a stray read, so its size is not meaningful. This sequence joins TRBV7-8 and TRBJ2-5; TRBD1 is a possible D gene (5 bases). This CDR3 contains 17 residues. V was shortened by 2 bases and J by 1 base, with 17 bases between the two germline ends. Germline assignment: CDR1 SGHVS and CDR2 FQNEAQ. DNA for the CDR3: TGTGCCAGCAGCTTACACAGGCCGCCGATATTCCAAGAGACCCAGTACTTC. Encoded protein: CASSLHRPPIFQETQYF. The variable domain in full, completed from reference TRBV7-8 and TRBJ2-5, reads GAGVSQSPRYKVAKRGQDVALRCDPISGHVSLFWYQQALGQGPEFLTYFQNEAQLDKSGLPSDRFFAERPEGSVSTLKIQRTQQEDSAVYLCASSLHRPPIFQETQYFGPGTRLLVL.

In its sample, this clonotype was seen many times. A library prepared for alpha chains yielded this beta chain as an off-target read; its size is of little meaning. The rearrangement links TRBV29-1 to TRBJ2-1; 14 positions match TRBD2. CDR1 is SQVTM and CDR2 is ANQGSEA in the germline V gene. The CDR3 is 14 residues long. With V trimmed by 6 bases and J by 7 bases, 5 bases remained unmatched. The chain's CDR3 is CSVATSGRANEQFF. CDR3 DNA: TGCAGCGTCGCGACTAGCGGGAGGGCTAATGAGCAGTTCTTC.

This clonotype is labeled as medium-sized. This beta chain came through as a stray read in a library set up for alpha chains, and its size says little. The chain employs TRBV9 and TRBJ1-1, with a tentative D call TRBD1 (5 bases). The CDR3 spans 15 residues. Germline V gene lookup returns CDR1 SGDLS and CDR2 YYNGEE. Trimming shortened V by 7 bases and J by 6 bases, and 22 bases separated the two germline ends. The CDR3, as DNA: TGTGCCAGCCCCGCCTGGACTGGGGGGATTCCTGAAGCTTTCTTT. Its translation is CASPAWTGGIPEAFF.

As concerns this clonotype: A much larger clone lies one base from this, so it may be a read error. Little can be read into the size of this beta chain, an off-target read in a library designed for alpha chains. The CDR3 spells CAGSPRGGGHDTQYF. In DNA form, the CDR3 reads TGTGCCGGCTCACCTCGAGGCGGGGGGCATGATACGCAGTATTTT. The V and J genes are TRBV18 and TRBJ2-3, with 8 bases identical to TRBD2. Germline V gene data show CDR1 as KGHSH and CDR2 as LQKENI. The CDR3 has 15 residues.

This clonotype was observed many times. Found in a library prepared for alpha chains, this beta chain is an off-target read, and its abundance has little meaning. V gene TRBV6-2 or TRBV6-3 combines with J gene TRBJ2-1, with a tentative D call TRBD2 (6 bases). This CDR3 contains 18 residues. Germline V gene sequence: CDR1 MNHEY, CDR2 SVGEGT. Trimming left V 2 bases short and J 5 bases short, with 22 bases between. CDR3 sequence (DNA): TGTGCCAGCAGTTACCTTACCCCCGCGGACTACCCAGACAATGAGCAGTTCTTC. Protein product: CASSYLTPADYPDNEQFF.

On this clonotype itself: This may be a read error: a much more frequent sequence differs by one nucleotide. This beta chain appears as a stray read in a library generated for alpha chains; its size is not informative. The J gene is TRBJ1-1, the V gene TRBV6-6, with 10 bases fitting TRBD1. This CDR3 contains 14 residues. CDR1 and CDR2 from the germline V gene are MNHNY and SVGAGI (reference sequence). The CDR3 DNA sequence: TGTGCCGGCAGGGACAGGGGTTGGGGCACTGAAGCTTTCTTT. It specifies CAGRDRGWGTEAFF.

This clonotype was recorded a few times. This beta chain came through as a stray read in a library set up for alpha chains, and its size says little. The V call is TRBV10-2, the J call TRBJ2-1; 9 nucleotides match TRBD2. Germline V lookup: CDR1 WSHSY, CDR2 SAAADI. Trimming cost V 5 bases and J 2 bases; bases outside gene matches: 4. The CDR3 sequence is 15 residues long. CDR3 DNA: TGCGCCAGCAGTCTTAGCGGGAGCCCCTACAATGAGCAGTTCTTC. Residues: CASSLSGSPYNEQFF.